Shown below are 30 T cell receptor beta chains from a single sample sequenced in a study of shared clonotypes between healthy human individuals. TCRdb's copy holds only in-frame clones and misses some; the assay was immunoSEQ multiplex PCR. The data contain roughly 1,800,000 clones, approximately 95% of them singletons. Cells designated naive CD8 were CD45RO-negative and were positively selected for CCR7, with terminally differentiated effector memory CD45RA+ cells excluded. The sequenced sample was naive CD8+ T cells sorted from blood. The receptors originated from a man aged 18 to 30 in good health.

The chain has TRBV6-5 and TRBJ2-1, with 8 bases fitting TRBD2. Per the germline V gene, CDR1 is MNHEY and CDR2 is SVGAGI. The CDR3 length is 13 residues. The V segment lost 10 bases and the J segment 3 bases; nucleotides outside the gene matches: 5. This chain's CDR3 is CATWTSFYNEQFF. In DNA, the CDR3 is TGTGCCACCTGGACTAGCTTCTACAATGAGCAGTTCTTC.

The chain carries TRBV4-3 and TRBJ2-7; D is ambiguous. The CDR3 contains 14 residues. V was pared by 1 base and J by 6 bases, with 13 bases between. CDR1 is LGHNA, CDR2 YSLEER, per germline. DNA for the CDR3: TGCGCCAGCAGCCAAGTCCTAGACGGAATCGAGCAGTACTTC. Encoded protein: CASSQVLDGIEQYF.

This clone is a singleton in its sample. Other DNA sequences in the sample encode the same CDR3. The chain links TRBV30 to TRBJ2-3, with D uncertain. This CDR3 spans 13 amino acids. Trimming took off 0 bases at V and 1 base at J, with 5 bases between the two ends. The germline V gene encodes CDR1 GTSNPN and CDR2 SVGIG (reference sequence). The CDR3 nucleotides are TGTGCCTGGAGTGTACTTGGCACAGATACGCAGTATTTT. This gives the protein CAWSVLGTDTQYF.

CDR3 protein: CASLGQSSGANVLTF. The DNA of the CDR3 is TGCGCCAGCTTGGGACAGAGCTCTGGGGCCAACGTCCTGACTTTC. The chain combines TRBV10-1 with TRBJ2-6; 7 bases line up with TRBD1. Germline-derived CDR1 and CDR2 are WNHNN and SYGVQD (reference sequence). The CDR3 has 15 amino acids. V lost 8 bases, J lost 0 bases, and 4 bases stayed unmatched.

This clone is a singleton in its sample. V gene TRBV27 combines with J gene TRBJ1-1; D call uncertain. Looked up from germline, CDR1 is MNHEY and CDR2 is SMNVEV (reference sequence). Trimming took off 5 bases at V and 0 bases at J, with 13 bases between the two ends. The CDR3 contains 15 residues. CDR3 DNA sequence: TGTGCCAGCAGTCCCCTGAAGAATATGAACACTGAAGCTTTCTTT. It encodes CASSPLKNMNTEAFF.

This sequence joins TRBV29-1 and TRBJ1-1; 9 bases are a match to TRBD1. The junction had 7 bases not matched to a gene; V was cut back by 7 bases and J by 10 bases. This CDR3 spans 11 amino acids. The germline V gene encodes CDR1 SQVTM and CDR2 ANQGSEA. The DNA of the CDR3 is TGCAGCGCCGGACAGGGGACGGGAGCTTTCTTT. Protein sequence: CSAGQGTGAFF.

This chain uses TRBV4-3 with TRBJ1-1; D unresolved. V was pared by 3 bases and J by 2 bases, with 13 bases between. The germline V gene has CDR1 LGHNA and CDR2 YSLEER. The CDR3 is 15 residues long. This CDR3 is CASSQKTASNTEAFF. The CDR3 DNA follows: TGCGCCAGCAGCCAGAAGACGGCCTCTAACACTGAAGCTTTCTTT.

This chain joins TRBV28 and TRBJ2-3, with 7 bases lining up with TRBD1. V shed 5 bases, J shed 3 bases, and the junction held 5 bases outside the gene matches. Germline CDR1 reads MDHEN; CDR2 reads SYDVKM. The CDR3 contains 14 residues. CDR3 sequence: CASSQAGGTDTQYF. The CDR3 DNA reads TGTGCCAGCAGTCAGGCAGGGGGTACAGATACGCAGTATTTT.

The V gene is TRBV19, the J gene TRBJ2-7; D gene uncertain. CDR3 size: 13 residues. Germline-derived CDR1 and CDR2 are LNHDA and SQIVND (reference sequence). The ends were cut back, 5 bases at V and 3 bases at J, with 11 bases in the middle. CDR3 nucleotide sequence: TGTGCCAGTAGTTCCTCAGACGGCTACGAGCAGTACTTC. Amino acids: CASSSSDGYEQYF.

To note about this clone: Different DNA sequences within this sample yield the same CDR3. The V gene is TRBV9, the J gene TRBJ2-7; D perhaps matches TRBD2 (6 bases). Germline CDR1 SGDLS, CDR2 YYNGEE. V lost 0 bases, J lost 1 base, and 11 bases lay in between. The CDR3 length is 15 residues. The CDR3: CASSVGGDASYEQYF. The DNA for the CDR3 is TGTGCCAGCAGCGTAGGGGGGGACGCTTCCTACGAGCAGTACTTC.

The chain has TRBV27 and TRBJ1-4; the D is unclear. Looked up from germline, CDR1 is MNHEY and CDR2 is SMNVEV (reference sequence). V dropped 8 bases and J dropped 1 base, with 11 bases sitting between them. This CDR3 has 14 amino acids. The CDR3 sequence: CASGLSGTNEKLFF. Here the CDR3 DNA reads TGTGCCAGCGGCCTTAGCGGAACTAATGAAAAACTGTTTTTT. Combining the CDR3 with reference TRBV27 and TRBJ1-4 gives the whole variable domain EAQVTQNPRYLITVTGKKLTVTCSQNMNHEYMSWYRQDPGLGLRQIYYSMNVEVTDKGDVPEGYKVSRKEKRNFPLILESPSPNQTSLYFCASGLSGTNEKLFFGSGTQLSVL.

This clone appeared once. The V gene is TRBV6-1, the J gene TRBJ2-3; D tentatively reads TRBD1 or TRBD2 (6 bases each). Trimming removed 3 bases at V and 1 base at J, with 17 bases between. Germline V lookup: CDR1 MNHNS, CDR2 SASEGT. CDR3 size: 17 residues. CDR3 nucleotides: TGTGCCAGCAGTGACCCGGATCCCGGGGGCCGCACAGATACGCAGTATTTT. Encoded protein: CASSDPDPGGRTDTQYF.

This CDR3 is CASSSSIVGKGDEKLFF. As DNA, the CDR3 is TGTGCCAGCAGCTCAAGCATCGTGGGGAAAGGAGATGAAAAACTGTTTTTT. The chain couples TRBV7-9 to TRBJ1-4; D is undetermined. Between the trimmed V and J ends, which lost 4 bases and 6 bases, there was a span of 21 bases. Looked up from germline, CDR1 is SEHNR and CDR2 is FQNEAQ (reference sequence). The CDR3 runs 17 residues.

This chain connects TRBV10-3 to TRBJ2-7; D call uncertain. Germline CDR1 reads ENHRY; CDR2 reads SYGVKD. This CDR3 spans 14 amino acids. Deletions cut 3 bases from V and 2 bases from J, with 11 bases between. The CDR3 sequence is CAISDPAVAYEQYF. CDR3 coding DNA: TGTGCCATCAGTGATCCGGCAGTCGCCTACGAGCAGTACTTC.

This clone came up once. The chain uses TRBV5-4 and TRBJ2-7; the D gene is possibly TRBD2 (7 bases). This CDR3 has 17 residues. V was cut by 4 bases and J by 2 bases, with 22 bases left in between. In germline, CDR1 is SGHNT, CDR2 YYREEE (reference sequence). This chain's CDR3 is CASSRGEGGLLTYEQYF. CDR3 DNA: TGTGCCAGCAGCCGCGGGGAGGGGGGCCTCCTTACCTACGAGCAGTACTTC.

The table lists this clone with a count of one. This CDR3 is CASSELAGVGEQYF. DNA of the CDR3: TGCGCCAGCAGTGAGCTAGCGGGAGTAGGCGAGCAGTACTTC. This chain links TRBV10-1 with TRBJ2-7; 10 nucleotides line up with TRBD2. With V trimmed by 2 bases and J by 6 bases, 4 bases remained unmatched. Germline V gene lookup returns CDR1 WNHNN and CDR2 SYGVQD (reference sequence). The CDR3 covers 14 residues.

This clone was detected once. This chain uses TRBV4-1 with TRBJ1-2; no firm D call. Trimming took 0 bases from V and 10 from J, leaving 12 bases between them. CDR3 size: 13 residues. Germline V gives CDR1 MGHRA, CDR2 YSYEKL. The CDR3 bases are TGCGCCAGCAGCCAAGAGGGCCCCGACCTCTACACCTTC. Translating gives CASSQEGPDLYTF.

In DNA form, the CDR3 reads TGTGCCAGCACCATGGGGACAGGGAGCCAAGAGACCCAGTACTTC. This sequence encodes CASTMGTGSQETQYF. The genes are TRBV6-5 and TRBJ2-5, with 9 bases identical to TRBD1. V lost 7 bases to trimming and J lost 1 base; unmatched junction nucleotides: 7. The CDR3 spans 15 residues. Germline V lookup: CDR1 MNHEY, CDR2 SVGAGI.

This clone was observed once. The chain recombines TRBV5-5 with TRBJ2-7; TRBD1 matches at 10 bases. CDR1 SGHKS and CDR2 YYEKEE come from the germline V gene (reference sequence). Trimming removed 5 bases from V and 1 base from J; junction bases left unmatched: 12. The CDR3 spans 17 residues. The CDR3 DNA is TGTGCCAGCAGTCAAACCCCGGGACAGGGGCCATCCTACGAGCAGTACTTC. It encodes CASSQTPGQGPSYEQYF.

The chain couples TRBV6-1 to TRBJ1-2; 11 nucleotides agree with TRBD1. J lost 7 bases, V lost 8 bases, and 12 bases had no gene match. CDR3 length equals 15 residues. The germline V gene has CDR1 MNHNS and CDR2 SASEGT. Here the CDR3 DNA reads TGTGCCAGCTTCACCCTAGGACAGGGGGCATTTGGCTACACCTTC. Amino acid sequence: CASFTLGQGAFGYTF.

The gene calls are TRBV6-5 and TRBJ2-7; TRBD2 aligns across 8 bases. With V trimmed by 2 bases and J by 0 bases, 3 bases remained unmatched. Germline CDR1 MNHEY, CDR2 SVGAGI. The CDR3 extends over 15 amino acids. DNA for the CDR3: TGTGCCAGCAGTTACGGCGGGAGGAGCTCCTACGAGCAGTACTTC. Encoded protein: CASSYGGRSSYEQYF.

In the case of this clone: Mismatch with germline at one junction end may stem from a read error. The chain combines TRBV6-1 with TRBJ2-2; D gene unclear. Germline values: CDR1 MNHNS, CDR2 SASEGT. The CDR3 runs 13 residues. CDR3 sequence: CASTETLTGELFF. Written as DNA, the CDR3 is TGTGCCAGCACTGAAACCCTCACCGGGGAGCTGTTTTTT.

The chain has TRBV5-4 and TRBJ2-7; D assignment may be TRBD1 or TRBD2 (6 bases each). Germline V gene data show CDR1 as SGHNT and CDR2 as YYREEE (reference sequence). There are 15 residues in the CDR3. The germline V and J ends were trimmed by 3 bases and 3 bases, with 16 bases remaining between them. The CDR3, as DNA: TGTGCCAGCAGCTCCGCGGAGGGGGGAATCTACGAGCAGTACTTC. Amino acids: CASSSAEGGIYEQYF.

The V and J genes are TRBV5-6 and TRBJ2-3; 7 positions match TRBD1. CDR1 and CDR2 from the germline V gene are SGHDT and YYEEEE. Trimming cost V 4 bases and J 0 bases; bases outside gene matches: 2. The CDR3 has 14 amino acids. The chain's CDR3 is CASSRQGSTDTQYF. CDR3 sequence (DNA): TGTGCCAGCAGCCGACAGGGAAGCACAGATACGCAGTATTTT.

The rearrangement links TRBV9 to TRBJ2-3, with 12 bases aligning to TRBD1. Germline-derived CDR1 and CDR2 are SGDLS and YYNGEE. Unmatched junction bases numbered 5, after V lost 3 bases and J lost 6 bases. There are 15 residues in the CDR3. DNA for the CDR3: TGTGCCAGCAGCGCCCGGGACAGGGGGCCTGATACGCAGTATTTT. Its translation: CASSARDRGPDTQYF.

This clone was picked up one time. The genes are TRBV29-1 and TRBJ2-5; D might be TRBD1 (5 bases). V was cut by 6 bases and J by 5 bases, with 19 bases left in between. Germline V gene lookup returns CDR1 SQVTM and CDR2 ANQGSEA. The CDR3 totals 14 residues. CDR3 region: CSVKQVAIRETQYF. The DNA for the CDR3 is TGCAGCGTGAAACAGGTGGCCATTAGGGAGACCCAGTACTTC.

The CDR3 is CASSQEGQGTLAYGYTF. DNA of the CDR3: TGCGCCAGCAGCCAAGAGGGACAGGGGACTCTTGCGTATGGCTACACCTTC. This chain links TRBV4-3 with TRBJ1-2; the match to TRBD1 covers 10 bases. The germline gives CDR1 LGHNA, CDR2 YSLEER. After removal of 0 bases from V and 5 bases from J, the junction contained 9 bases not matched to a gene. CDR3 length: 17 residues.

This rearrangement joins TRBV7-9 to TRBJ2-3; no reliable D call. Germline CDR1 SEHNR, CDR2 FQNEAQ (reference sequence). The CDR3 is 14 amino acids. The germline V and J ends were trimmed by 4 bases and 1 base, with 9 bases remaining between them. The CDR3 bases are TGTGCCAGCAGCTCCATGTTGGGCACAGATACGCAGTATTTT. The encoded protein is CASSSMLGTDTQYF.

CDR3 amino acids: CASSPTVANTGELFF. In DNA, the CDR3 is TGTGCCAGCAGTCCGACCGTTGCGAACACCGGGGAGCTGTTTTTT. J is TRBJ2-2 and V is TRBV28; D is unclear. CDR3 length: 15 amino acids. In germline, CDR1 is MDHEN, CDR2 SYDVKM. Trimming pared 5 bases from V and 0 bases from J, leaving 10 bases between. Complete variable domain (other parts from reference TRBV28 and TRBJ2-2): DVKVTQSSRYLVKRTGEKVFLECVQDMDHENMFWYRQDPGLGLRLIYFSYDVKMKEKGDIPEGYSVSREKKERFSLILESASTNQTSMYLCASSPTVANTGELFFGEGSRLTVL.

The chain links TRBV10-2 to TRBJ2-3, with 12 bases identical to TRBD2. Germline V CDR1 and CDR2: WSHSY, SAAADI. This CDR3 comprises 18 residues. The junction had 6 bases not matched to a gene; V was cut back by 2 bases and J by 0 bases. Here the CDR3 reads CASSEIGLAGPSTDTQYF. The CDR3 coding sequence is TGCGCCAGCAGTGAGATTGGACTAGCGGGACCTAGCACAGATACGCAGTATTTT.